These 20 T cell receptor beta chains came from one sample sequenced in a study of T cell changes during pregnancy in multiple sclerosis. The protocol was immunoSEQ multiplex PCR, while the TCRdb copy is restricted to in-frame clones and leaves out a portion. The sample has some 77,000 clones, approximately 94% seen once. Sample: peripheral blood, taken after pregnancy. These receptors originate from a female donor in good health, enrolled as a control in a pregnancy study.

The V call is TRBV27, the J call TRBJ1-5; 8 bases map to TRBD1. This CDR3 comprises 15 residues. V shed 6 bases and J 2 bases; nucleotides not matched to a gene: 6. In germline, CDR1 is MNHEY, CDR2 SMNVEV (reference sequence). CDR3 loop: CASRSGGAGNQPQHF. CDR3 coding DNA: TGTGCCAGCAGGTCAGGGGGCGCGGGCAATCAGCCCCAGCATTTT.

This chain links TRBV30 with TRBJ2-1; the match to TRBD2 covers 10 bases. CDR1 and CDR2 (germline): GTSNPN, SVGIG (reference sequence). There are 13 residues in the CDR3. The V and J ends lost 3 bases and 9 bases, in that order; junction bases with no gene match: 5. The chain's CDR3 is CAWRGTSVGEQFF. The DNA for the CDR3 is TGTGCCTGGAGAGGGACTAGCGTCGGTGAGCAGTTCTTC.

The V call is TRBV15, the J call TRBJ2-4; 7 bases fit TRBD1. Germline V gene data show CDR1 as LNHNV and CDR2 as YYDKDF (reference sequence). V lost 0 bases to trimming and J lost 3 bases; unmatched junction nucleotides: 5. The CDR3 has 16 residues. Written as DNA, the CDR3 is TGTGCCACCAGCAGAGATCGAGGGGGCGACAAAAACATTCAGTACTTC. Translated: CATSRDRGGDKNIQYF. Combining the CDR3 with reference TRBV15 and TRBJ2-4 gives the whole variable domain DAMVIQNPRYQVTQFGKPVTLSCSQTLNHNVMYWYQQKSSQAPKLLFHYYDKDFNNEADTPDNFQSRRPNTSFCFLDIRSPGLGDTAMYLCATSRDRGGDKNIQYFGAGTRLSVL.

CDR3 sequence (DNA): TGTGCCAGCAGTTCCGGGACTAGCGGATCCAATGAGCAGTTCTTC. As protein: CASSSGTSGSNEQFF. This chain joins TRBV6-5 and TRBJ2-1; 11 nucleotides agree with TRBD2. Germline CDR1 is MNHEY and CDR2 is SVGAGI. With 4 bases clipped from V and 6 bases from J, the junction kept 5 bases outside the gene matches. This CDR3 has 15 residues.

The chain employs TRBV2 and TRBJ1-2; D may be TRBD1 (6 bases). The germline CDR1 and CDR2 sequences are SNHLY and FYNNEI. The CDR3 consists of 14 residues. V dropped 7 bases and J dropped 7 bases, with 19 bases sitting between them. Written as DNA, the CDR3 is TGTGCCAGCACCAGTCAGGGGTTTAAGAGTGGCTACACCTTC. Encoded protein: CASTSQGFKSGYTF.

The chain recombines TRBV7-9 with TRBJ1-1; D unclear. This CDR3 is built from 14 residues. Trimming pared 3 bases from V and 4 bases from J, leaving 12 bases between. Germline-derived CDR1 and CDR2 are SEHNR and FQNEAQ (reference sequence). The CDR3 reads CASSLEGWATEAFF. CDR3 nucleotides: TGTGCCAGCAGCTTGGAAGGATGGGCCACTGAAGCTTTCTTT.

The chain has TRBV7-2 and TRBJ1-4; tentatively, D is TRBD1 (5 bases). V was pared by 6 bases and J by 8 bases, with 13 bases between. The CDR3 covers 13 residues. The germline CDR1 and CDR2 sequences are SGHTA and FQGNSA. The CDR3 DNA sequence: TGTGCCAGCAGGCAGGGTGGTGTGGAAAAACTGTTTTTT. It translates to CASRQGGVEKLFF.

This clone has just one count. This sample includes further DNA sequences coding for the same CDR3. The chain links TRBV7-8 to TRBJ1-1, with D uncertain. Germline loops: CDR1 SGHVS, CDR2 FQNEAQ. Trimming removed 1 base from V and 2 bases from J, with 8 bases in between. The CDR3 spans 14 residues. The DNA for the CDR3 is TGTGCCAGCAGCTTAGTTGGAGGAAACACTGAAGCTTTCTTT. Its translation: CASSLVGGNTEAFF.

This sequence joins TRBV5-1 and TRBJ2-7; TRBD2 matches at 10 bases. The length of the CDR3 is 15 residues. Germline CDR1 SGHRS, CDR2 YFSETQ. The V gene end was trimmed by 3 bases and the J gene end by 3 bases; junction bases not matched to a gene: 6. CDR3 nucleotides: TGCGCCAGCAGCTCATCTAGCGGGGGCTACTACGAGCAGTACTTC. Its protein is CASSSSSGGYYEQYF.

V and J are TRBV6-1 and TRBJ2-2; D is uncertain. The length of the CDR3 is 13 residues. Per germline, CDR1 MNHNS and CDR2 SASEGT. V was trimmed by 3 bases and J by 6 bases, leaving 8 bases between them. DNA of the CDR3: TGTGCCAGCAGTGAGTTTCGGGCCGGGGAGCTGTTTTTT. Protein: CASSEFRAGELFF.

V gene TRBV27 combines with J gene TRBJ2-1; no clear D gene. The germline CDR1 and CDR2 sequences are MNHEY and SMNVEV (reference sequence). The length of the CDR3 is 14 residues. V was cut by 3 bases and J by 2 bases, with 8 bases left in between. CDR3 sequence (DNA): TGTGCCAGCAGTTTTGGTGGGCCCTACAATGAGCAGTTCTTC. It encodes CASSFGGPYNEQFF.

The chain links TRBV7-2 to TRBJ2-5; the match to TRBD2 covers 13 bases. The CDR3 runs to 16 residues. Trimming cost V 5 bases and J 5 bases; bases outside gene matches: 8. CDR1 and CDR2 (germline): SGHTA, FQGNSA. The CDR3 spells CASSTRLAGGGETQYF. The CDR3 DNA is TGTGCCAGCAGCACACGACTAGCGGGAGGAGGGGAGACCCAGTACTTC.

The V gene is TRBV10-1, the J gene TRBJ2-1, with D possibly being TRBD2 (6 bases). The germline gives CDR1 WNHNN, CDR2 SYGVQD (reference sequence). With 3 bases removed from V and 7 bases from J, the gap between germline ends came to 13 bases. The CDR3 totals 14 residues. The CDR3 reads CASSDWRGRNEQFF. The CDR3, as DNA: TGCGCCAGCAGTGACTGGCGGGGCCGGAATGAGCAGTTCTTC.

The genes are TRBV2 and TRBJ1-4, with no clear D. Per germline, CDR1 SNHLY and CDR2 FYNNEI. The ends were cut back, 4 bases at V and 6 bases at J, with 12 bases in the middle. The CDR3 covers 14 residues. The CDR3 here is CASSVLGAYEKLFF. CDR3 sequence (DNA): TGTGCCAGCAGTGTCCTGGGCGCTTATGAAAAACTGTTTTTT.

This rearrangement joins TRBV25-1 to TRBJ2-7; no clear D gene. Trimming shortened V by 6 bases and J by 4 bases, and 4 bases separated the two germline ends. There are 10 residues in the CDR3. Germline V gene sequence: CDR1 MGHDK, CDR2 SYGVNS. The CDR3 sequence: CASRSYEQYF. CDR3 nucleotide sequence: TGTGCCAGCAGGTCATACGAGCAGTACTTC.

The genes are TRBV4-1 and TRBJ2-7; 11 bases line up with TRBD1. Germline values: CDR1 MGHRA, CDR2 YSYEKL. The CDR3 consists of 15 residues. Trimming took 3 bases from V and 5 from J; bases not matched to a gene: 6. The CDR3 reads CASSHRDRGINEQYF. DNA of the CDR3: TGCGCCAGCAGCCATCGGGACAGGGGGATCAACGAGCAGTACTTC.

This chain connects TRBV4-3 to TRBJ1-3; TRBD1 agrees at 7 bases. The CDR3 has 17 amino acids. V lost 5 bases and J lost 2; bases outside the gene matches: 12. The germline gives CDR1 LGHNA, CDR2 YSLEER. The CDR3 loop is CASSDEPHRGPGNTIYF. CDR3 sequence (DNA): TGCGCCAGCAGCGACGAGCCGCACAGGGGCCCTGGAAACACCATATATTTT.

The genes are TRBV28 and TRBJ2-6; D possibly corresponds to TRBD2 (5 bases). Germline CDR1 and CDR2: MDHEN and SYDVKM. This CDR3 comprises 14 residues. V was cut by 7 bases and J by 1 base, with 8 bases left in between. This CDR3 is CASTERSGANVLTF. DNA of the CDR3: TGTGCCAGCACTGAGCGGTCTGGGGCCAACGTCCTGACTTTC.

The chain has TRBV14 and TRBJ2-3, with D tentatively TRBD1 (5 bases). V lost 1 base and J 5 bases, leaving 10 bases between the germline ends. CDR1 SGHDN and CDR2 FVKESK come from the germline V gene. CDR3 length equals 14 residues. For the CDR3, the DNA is TGTGCCAGCAGCCAAGTTCTAGGGGTAGATACGCAGTATTTT. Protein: CASSQVLGVDTQYF.

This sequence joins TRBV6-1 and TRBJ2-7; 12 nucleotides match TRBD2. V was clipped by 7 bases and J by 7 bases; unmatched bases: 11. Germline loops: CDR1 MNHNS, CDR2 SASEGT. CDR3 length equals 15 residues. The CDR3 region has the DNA TGTGCCAGCATCTGGCTAGCGGGGGGGCCTTGGGAGCAGTACTTC. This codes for CASIWLAGGPWEQYF.